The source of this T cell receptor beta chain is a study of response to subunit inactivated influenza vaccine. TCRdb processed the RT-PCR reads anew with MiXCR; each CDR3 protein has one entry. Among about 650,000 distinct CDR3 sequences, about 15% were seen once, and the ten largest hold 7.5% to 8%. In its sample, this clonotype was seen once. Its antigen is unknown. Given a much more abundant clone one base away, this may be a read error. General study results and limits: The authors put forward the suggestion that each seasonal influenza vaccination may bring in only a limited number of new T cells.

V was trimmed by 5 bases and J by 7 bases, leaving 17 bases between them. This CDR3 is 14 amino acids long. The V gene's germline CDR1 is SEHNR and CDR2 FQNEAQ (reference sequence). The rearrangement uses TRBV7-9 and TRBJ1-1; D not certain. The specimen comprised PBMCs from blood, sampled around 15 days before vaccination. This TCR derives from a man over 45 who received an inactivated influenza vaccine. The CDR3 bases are TGTGCCAGCAGCCCAGACCGCGGAAGCGGTGAAGCTTTCTTT. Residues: CASSPDRGSGEAFF.